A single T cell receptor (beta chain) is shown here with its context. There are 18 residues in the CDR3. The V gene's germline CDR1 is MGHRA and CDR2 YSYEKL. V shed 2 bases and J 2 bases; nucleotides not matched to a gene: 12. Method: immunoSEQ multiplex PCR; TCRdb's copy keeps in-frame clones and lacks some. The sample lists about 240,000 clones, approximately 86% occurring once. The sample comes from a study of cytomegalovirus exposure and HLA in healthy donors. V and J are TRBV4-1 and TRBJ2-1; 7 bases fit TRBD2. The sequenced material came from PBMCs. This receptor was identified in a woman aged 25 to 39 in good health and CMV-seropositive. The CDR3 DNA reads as TGCGCCAGCAGCCAAACCCCGGGGGGACTCGAGACCTACAATGAGCAGTTCTTC. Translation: CASSQTPGGLETYNEQFF.